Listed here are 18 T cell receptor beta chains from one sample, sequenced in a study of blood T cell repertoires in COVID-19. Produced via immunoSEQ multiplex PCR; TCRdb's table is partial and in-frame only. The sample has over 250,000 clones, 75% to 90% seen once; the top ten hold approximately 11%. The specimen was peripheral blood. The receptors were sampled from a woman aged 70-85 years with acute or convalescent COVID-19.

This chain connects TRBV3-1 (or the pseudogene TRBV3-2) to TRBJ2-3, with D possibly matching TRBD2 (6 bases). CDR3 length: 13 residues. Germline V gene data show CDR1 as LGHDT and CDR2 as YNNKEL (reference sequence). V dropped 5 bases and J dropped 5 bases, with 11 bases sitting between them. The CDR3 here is CASSVRGIDTQYF. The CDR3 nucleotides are TGTGCCAGCAGCGTCCGGGGGATAGATACGCAGTATTTT.

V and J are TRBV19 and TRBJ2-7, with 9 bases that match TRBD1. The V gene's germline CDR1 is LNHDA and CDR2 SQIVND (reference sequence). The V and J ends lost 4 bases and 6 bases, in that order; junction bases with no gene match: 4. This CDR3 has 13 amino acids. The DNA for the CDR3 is TGTGCCAGTAGTAAGGACAGGGGTCGCGAGCAGTACTTC. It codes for CASSKDRGREQYF. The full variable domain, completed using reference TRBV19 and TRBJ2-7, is DGGITQSPKYLFRKEGQNVTLSCEQNLNHDAMYWYRQDPGQGLRLIYYSQIVNDFQKGDIAEGYSVSREKKESFPLTVTSAQKNPTAFYLCASSKDRGREQYFGPGTRLTVT.

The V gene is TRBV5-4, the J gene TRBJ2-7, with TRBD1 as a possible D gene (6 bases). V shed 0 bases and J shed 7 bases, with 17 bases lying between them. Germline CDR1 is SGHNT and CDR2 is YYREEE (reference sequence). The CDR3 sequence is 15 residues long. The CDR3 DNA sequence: TGTGCCAGCAGCTTGGACGGACAGCGGCAGGCGGAGCAGTACTTC. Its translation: CASSLDGQRQAEQYF.

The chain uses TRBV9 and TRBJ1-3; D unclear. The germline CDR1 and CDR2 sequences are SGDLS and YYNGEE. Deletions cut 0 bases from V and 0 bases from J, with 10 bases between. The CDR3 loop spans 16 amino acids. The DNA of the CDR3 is TGTGCCAGCAGCGTAGGGTCGGTGTTCTCTGGAAACACCATATATTTT. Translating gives CASSVGSVFSGNTIYF.

The CDR3 protein is CASSHLAGGGEQFF. The CDR3, as DNA: TGTGCCAGCAGCCACCTAGCGGGGGGTGGTGAGCAGTTCTTC. The chain recombines TRBV3-1 (or the pseudogene TRBV3-2) with TRBJ2-1; 11 nucleotides line up with TRBD2. Trimming took 3 bases from V and 9 from J; bases not matched to a gene: 4. The germline CDR1 and CDR2 sequences are LGHDT and YNNKEL (reference sequence). The CDR3 is made up of 14 amino acids.

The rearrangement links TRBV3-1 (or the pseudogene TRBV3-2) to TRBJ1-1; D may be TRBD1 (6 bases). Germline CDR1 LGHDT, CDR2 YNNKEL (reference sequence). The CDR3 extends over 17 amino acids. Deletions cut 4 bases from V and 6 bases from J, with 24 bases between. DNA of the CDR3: TGTGCCAGCAGCCTGAGACCTCCGGCACAGGGAAAGGCTGAAGCTTTCTTT. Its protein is CASSLRPPAQGKAEAFF.

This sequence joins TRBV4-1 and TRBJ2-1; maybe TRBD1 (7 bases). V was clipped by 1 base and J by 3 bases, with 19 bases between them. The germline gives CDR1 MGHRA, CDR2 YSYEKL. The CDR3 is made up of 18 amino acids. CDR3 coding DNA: TGCGCCAGCAGCCAAGGGTTGGCCAGGGGGGTCTTCTACAATGAGCAGTTCTTC. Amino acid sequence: CASSQGLARGVFYNEQFF.

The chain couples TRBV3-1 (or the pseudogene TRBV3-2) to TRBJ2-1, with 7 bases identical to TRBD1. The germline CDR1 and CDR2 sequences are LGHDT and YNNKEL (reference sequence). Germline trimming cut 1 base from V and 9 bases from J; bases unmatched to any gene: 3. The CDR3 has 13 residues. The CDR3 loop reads CASSQGTGGEQFF. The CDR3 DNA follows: TGTGCCAGCAGCCAAGGGACAGGTGGTGAGCAGTTCTTC.

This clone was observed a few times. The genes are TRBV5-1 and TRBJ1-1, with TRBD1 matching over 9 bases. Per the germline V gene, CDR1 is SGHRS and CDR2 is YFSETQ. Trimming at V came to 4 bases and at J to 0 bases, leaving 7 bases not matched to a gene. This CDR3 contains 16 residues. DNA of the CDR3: TGCGCCAGCAGCCACGGACAGGGGAGGATGAACACTGAAGCTTTCTTT. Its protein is CASSHGQGRMNTEAFF.

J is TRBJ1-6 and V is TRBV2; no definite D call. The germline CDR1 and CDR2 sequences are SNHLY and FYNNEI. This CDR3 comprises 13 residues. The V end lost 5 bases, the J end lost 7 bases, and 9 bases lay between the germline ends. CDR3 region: CASSNRENSPLHF. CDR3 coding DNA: TGTGCCAGCAGTAATCGGGAGAATTCACCCCTCCACTTT.

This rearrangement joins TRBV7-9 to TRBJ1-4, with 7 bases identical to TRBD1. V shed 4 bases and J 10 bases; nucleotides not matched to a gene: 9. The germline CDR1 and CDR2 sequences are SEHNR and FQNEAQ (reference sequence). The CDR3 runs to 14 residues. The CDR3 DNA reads TGTGCCAGCAGCTCAACAGGGGATGGGGGAAAACTGTTTTTT. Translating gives CASSSTGDGGKLFF.

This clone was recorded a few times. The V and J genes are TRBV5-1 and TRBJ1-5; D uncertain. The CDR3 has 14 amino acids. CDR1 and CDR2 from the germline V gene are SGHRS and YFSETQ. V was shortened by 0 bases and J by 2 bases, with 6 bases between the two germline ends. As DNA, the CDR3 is TGCGCCAGCAGCTTGGGGACTGGCAATCAGCCCCAGCATTTT. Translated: CASSLGTGNQPQHF.

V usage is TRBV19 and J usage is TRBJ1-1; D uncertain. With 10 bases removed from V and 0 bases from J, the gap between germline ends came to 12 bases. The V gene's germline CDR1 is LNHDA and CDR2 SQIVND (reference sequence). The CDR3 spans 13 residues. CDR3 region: CATWEGVNTEAFF. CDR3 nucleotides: TGTGCCACCTGGGAGGGTGTGAACACTGAAGCTTTCTTT.

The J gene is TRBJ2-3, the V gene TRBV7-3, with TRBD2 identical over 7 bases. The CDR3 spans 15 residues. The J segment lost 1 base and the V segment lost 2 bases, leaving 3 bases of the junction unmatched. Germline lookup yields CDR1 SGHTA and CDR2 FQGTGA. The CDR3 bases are TGTGCCAGCAGCTTATTTCGGGGGGGCACAGATACGCAGTATTTT. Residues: CASSLFRGGTDTQYF.

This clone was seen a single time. The CDR3: CASSQEQGETQYF. The CDR3 coding sequence is TGCGCCAGCAGCCAAGAACAGGGGGAGACCCAGTACTTC. The J gene is TRBJ2-5, the V gene TRBV4-1, with 7 bases fitting TRBD1. The CDR3 contains 13 residues. With 0 bases clipped from V and 5 bases from J, the junction kept 0 bases outside the gene matches. In germline, CDR1 is MGHRA, CDR2 YSYEKL.

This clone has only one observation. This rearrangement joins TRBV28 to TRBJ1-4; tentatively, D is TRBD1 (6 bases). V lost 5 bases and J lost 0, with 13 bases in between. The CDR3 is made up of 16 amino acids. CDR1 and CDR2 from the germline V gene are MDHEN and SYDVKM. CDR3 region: CASSPGGAATNEKLFF. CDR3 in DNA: TGTGCCAGCAGTCCTGGGGGGGCCGCAACTAATGAAAAACTGTTTTTT.

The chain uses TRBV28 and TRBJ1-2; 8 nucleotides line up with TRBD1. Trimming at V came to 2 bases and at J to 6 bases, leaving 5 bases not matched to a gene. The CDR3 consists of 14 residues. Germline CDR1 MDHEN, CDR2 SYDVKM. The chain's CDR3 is CASSLQGAADGYTF. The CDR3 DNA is TGTGCCAGCAGTTTACAGGGGGCTGCTGATGGCTACACCTTC.

The CDR3 sequence: CASSDDRVGQPQHF. DNA of the CDR3: TGTGCCAGCAGCGACGACAGGGTCGGGCAGCCCCAGCATTTT. The rearrangement links TRBV2 to TRBJ1-5; 7 nucleotides agree with TRBD1. The V gene end was trimmed by 6 bases and the J gene end by 7 bases; junction bases not matched to a gene: 9. The CDR3 runs 14 residues. CDR1 is SNHLY, CDR2 FYNNEI, per germline.